This T cell receptor (beta chain) was sequenced during a study of blood T cell repertoires in COVID-19. CDR1 is LGHNA, CDR2 YSLEER, per germline. The CDR3 length is 14 residues. Trimming stripped 0 bases from V and 15 bases from J, with 18 bases between. Sequencing was performed with immunoSEQ multiplex PCR; in TCRdb, only in-frame clones are kept and a portion is missing. Of some 140,000 clones in the sample, 84% are singletons; the top ten hold 5.5%. The chain carries TRBV4-3 and TRBJ2-1; a possible D gene is TRBD1 (6 bases). Sample: PBMCs or T cells enriched from blood (not recorded which). The source is a man aged 35 to 55 with acute COVID-19. The CDR3 is CASSQDRGGPRLFF. CDR3 in DNA: TGCGCCAGCAGCCAAGATAGAGGGGGACCTAGGCTGTTCTTC.